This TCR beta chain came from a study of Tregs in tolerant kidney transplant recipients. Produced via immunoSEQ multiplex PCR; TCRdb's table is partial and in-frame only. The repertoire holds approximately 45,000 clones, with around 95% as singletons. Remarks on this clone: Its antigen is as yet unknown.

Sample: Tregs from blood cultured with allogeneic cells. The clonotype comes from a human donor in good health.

CDR3 nucleotide sequence: TGCGCCAGCTCACCTGGACAGGGGGCGCGACTGTATAATTCACCCCTCCACTTT. It specifies CASSPGQGARLYNSPLHF. The genes are TRBV5-1 and TRBJ1-6, with 11 bases aligning to TRBD1. Per the germline V gene, CDR1 is SGHRS and CDR2 is YFSETQ. The trim removed 7 bases at V and 4 bases at J, leaving 13 bases unmatched. This CDR3 is 18 amino acids long.